This T cell receptor (beta chain) was recorded in a study of blood T cells in healthy people across ages. CDR1 MNHNY and CDR2 SVGAGI come from the germline V gene (reference sequence). The CDR3 has 16 amino acids. The J segment lost 2 bases and the V segment lost 4 bases, leaving 6 bases of the junction unmatched. Together with a sample-barcoded 5' primer, a J-beta primer mix was included in a second PCR lasting roughly 6 to 12 cycles. TCRdb reprocessed the 5' RACE reads with MiXCR, giving one entry per CDR3 protein. The sample gives roughly 1.7 million distinct CDR3 sequences, around 36% of which show up once; around 11% is in the top ten. This clonotype was recorded a few times. No antigen is known for it. Study results and caveats: The fall in TCR beta diversity per million T cells was roughly linear with age.

This chain uses TRBV6-6 with TRBJ2-7; TRBD2 agrees at 12 bases. The receptor was isolated from a woman in her 30s in good health. Sequencing used blood. The CDR3, as DNA: TGTGCCAGCAGTTTCAAGACTAGCGGGGGTACCTACGAGCAGTACTTC. This gives the protein CASSFKTSGGTYEQYF.